This T cell receptor beta chain emerged from a study of vaccination effects on CD4 cells after COVID-19. Cultured cells yielded isolated CD4+ T cells after more than nine days. Vaccine recipients, nucleocapsid antibody negative, had no prior SARS-CoV-2 infection. The data were produced by immunoSEQ multiplex PCR, yet TCRdb's version contains in-frame clones alone and is incomplete. The data contain 25,000 to 30,000 clones, less than 75% of them singletons. As to this clone: The antigen remains undetermined.

The germline V gene has CDR1 SQVTM and CDR2 ANQGSEA. The length of the CDR3 is 14 residues. Trimming took 6 bases from V and 0 from J, leaving 12 bases between them. General study findings and limits: Convalescent patients were scarce in the study, and it lacked early post-infection timepoints.

The source was CD4+ T cells from PBMCs cultured without peptide, collected before COVID-19 vaccination. This chain joins TRBV29-1 and TRBJ1-3, with D perhaps TRBD1 (5 bases). The sequence was obtained from a human donor who received a COVID-19 vaccine. In DNA, the CDR3 is TGCAGCGTGGGAACGACAGCCTCTGGAAACACCATATATTTT. This sequence encodes CSVGTTASGNTIYF.